This T cell receptor beta chain derives from a study of shared clonotypes between healthy human individuals (TCRdb year 2020). For the wider study: The cohort included three men and two women between 18 and 49 years of age. Leukapheresis yielded between about 0.85 and 9 billion PBMCs per donor. The study deeply sequenced blood TCR repertoires of several healthy adults to estimate repertoire size and the extent of clonotype sharing between individuals. Per donor, three plates each were used for CD4 naive and CD4 memory, two for CD8 naive, and one for CD8 memory. To increase sequencing depth and limit assay-specific biases, different laboratories used diverse techniques to prepare libraries and sequence TCR repertoires.

V is pared back by 0 bases and J by 2 bases, with 9 bases lying between the germline termini. CDR1 is given as SGHDT and CDR2 as YYEEEE, both from the germline V gene. From the cysteine up to the phenylalanine, the CDR3 has a length of 14 residues. Solely the CDR3 DNA is kept, with 42 bases framed from the first base. The donors were healthy, HIV-negative adults who had no recently reported acute infections or vaccinations. Only Caucasian adults living in Nashville, Tennessee, USA were represented among the donors. The CD8 memory samples were a combination of magnetically selected CD45RO+ cells and CCR7-negative CD45RA+ effector memory (TemRA) cells. Blood was collected by leukapheresis, and PBMCs were isolated by Ficoll-Histopaque density gradient centrifugation and then cryopreserved in liquid nitrogen vapor phase. Analytical flow cytometry was used to check the purity and quantity of every magnetically sorted T cell population. Genomic DNA was isolated from each sorted fraction and quantified by UV absorbance on a Nanodrop 2000c.

Using the deep immunoSEQ assay, TCR CDR3 regions were amplified from genomic DNA by multiplex PCR. Extracted genomic DNA from each cell subset was distributed evenly across all wells of several immunoSEQ 96-well plates, and each plate was treated as a replicate. For sorted subsets, roughly 190 ng of genomic DNA, equivalent to around 30,000 T cell genomes, went into each replicate PCR. Purified libraries were measured with a Qubit 3.0 fluorometer, size-checked on a Bioanalyzer 2100, and measured again with the KAPA Library Quantification kit. Every immunoSEQ 96-well plate was sequenced on a dedicated single-read 150-cycle Illumina NextSeq 550 flow cell. The source study handled its data this way. The immunoSEQ output contained only junctional sequences without quality scores, so filtering could not match that applied to full-length reads. To assign V/J genes and CDR3, sequences were annotated using PyIR, a Python wrapper for IgBLAST v1.9, with IMGT germline references. Any read was removed if the V/J assignment was weak (E-value above 1e-6), the CDR3 was missing, or the read contained stop codons, out-of-frame junctions, or ambiguous translated residues. V3J clonotypes were defined as sequences sharing an identical inferred V gene, J gene, and CDR3 amino acid sequence. The percentage overlap between two repertoires was calculated by dividing the number of shared unique clonotypes by the size of the smaller repertoire. RTK rarefaction, the Chao1 estimator, and Recon v2.1 estimates of unobserved clonotypes were used to assess repertoire richness. For all TCRbeta clonotypes obtained by the gDNA method from a few donors, generation probabilities were computed with OLGA. This is the immuneACCESS table as TCRdb keeps it, with only in-frame sequences that have V and J called. A part of the clones is gone; compared with another copy, unresolved V genes explain less than half, and the rest is unexplained. V and J calls and clone size are copied from that table; D and trimming were computed from the DNA. This sample gives 100,000 or so clones in total; about 70% of them show up just once. The top ten clonotypes cover about 23% of the sample.

On this clone itself: It has no known antigen specificity. One base away there is no much larger clone; base qualities are not given.

Points the paper makes about the study in general: Sampling was restricted to blood, and TCR repertoires in tissue are likely to differ from TCR repertoires in blood. Even with the large sequencing depth, rarefaction of the sorted-subset datasets indicated that sequencing was incomplete. Higher generation probabilities were observed for clonotypes shared by all four sorted-subset donors than for non-shared clonotypes. Estimated clonotype richness was generally larger for naive than for memory subsets. The genetic and exposure-history diversity represented was limited by the small number of donors. Based on pairwise subsampling, the degree of clonotype sharing among donors was expected to be affected by sequencing depth. Around 5% of naive CD4, 3% to 4% of naive CD8, approximately 2.2% of memory CD4, and roughly 0.4% of memory CD8 clonotypes were shared across several donors.

The V gene is TRBV5-6 and the J gene is TRBJ2-7, with a tentative D gene TRBD2 over 5 matching bases. The sample comprised memory CD8+ T cells sorted from blood. The sample's cell subset or site label is to be understood as: CD45RO+ cells pooled with CCR7-negative TemRA cells. The TCR originated in a woman in her 30s in good health. The nucleotide sequence is TGTGCCAGCAGCTTGGCCCTAGCCACCTACGAGCAGTACTTC. Its protein product is CASSLALATYEQYF.